The clone carrying this TCR beta chain was counted ten times or more. The sample belongs to a study of T-cell reconstitution after alpha-beta-depleted transplantation in children. V was pared by 2 bases and J by 2 bases, with 13 bases between. The germline V gene encodes CDR1 DFQATT and CDR2 SNEGSKA (reference sequence). This CDR3 is 15 amino acids long. TCRbeta library preparation incorporated unique molecular identifiers. TCRdb fed the PCR reads into MiXCR, producing one record per CDR3 protein. This sample has fewer than 120,000 distinct CDR3 sequences; 10% occur once, and the top ten carry less than 10%.

The gene calls are TRBV20-1 and TRBJ2-1; possibly TRBD2 for D (6 bases). The sample here was PBMCs from the stem cell graft donor, taken from the stem cell graft. The TCR was taken from a human donor who donated a stem cell graft to a child with acute lymphoblastic leukemia. DNA for the CDR3: TGCAGTGCTAGACCCCTAGCGTCCACCTACAATGAGCAGTTCTTC. Translation gives CSARPLASTYNEQFF.